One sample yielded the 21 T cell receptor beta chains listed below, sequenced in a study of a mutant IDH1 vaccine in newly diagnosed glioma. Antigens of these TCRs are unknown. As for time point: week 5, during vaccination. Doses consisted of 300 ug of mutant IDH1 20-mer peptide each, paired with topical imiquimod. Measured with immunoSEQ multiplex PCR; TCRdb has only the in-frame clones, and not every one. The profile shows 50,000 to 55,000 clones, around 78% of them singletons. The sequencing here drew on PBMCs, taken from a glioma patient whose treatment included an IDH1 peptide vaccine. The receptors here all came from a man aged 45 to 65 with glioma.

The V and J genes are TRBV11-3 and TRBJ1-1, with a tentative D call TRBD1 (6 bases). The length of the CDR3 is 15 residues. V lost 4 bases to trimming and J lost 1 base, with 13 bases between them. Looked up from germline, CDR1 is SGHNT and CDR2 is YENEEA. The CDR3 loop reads CASSSNTGKNTEAFF. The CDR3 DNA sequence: TGTGCCAGCAGCTCGAATACAGGGAAGAACACTGAAGCTTTCTTT. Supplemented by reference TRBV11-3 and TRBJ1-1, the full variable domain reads EAGVVQSPRYKIIEKKQPVAFWCNPISGHNTLYWYLQNLGQGPELLIRYENEEAVDDSQLPKDRFSAERLKGVDSTLKIQPAELGDSAVYLCASSSNTGKNTEAFFGQGTRLTVV.

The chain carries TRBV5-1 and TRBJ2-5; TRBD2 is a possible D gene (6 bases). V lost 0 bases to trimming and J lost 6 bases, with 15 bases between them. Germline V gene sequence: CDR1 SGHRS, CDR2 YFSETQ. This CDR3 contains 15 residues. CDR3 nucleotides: TGCGCCAGCAGCTTGGACGGCCGGGGAGGACAGACCCAGTACTTC. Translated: CASSLDGRGGQTQYF.

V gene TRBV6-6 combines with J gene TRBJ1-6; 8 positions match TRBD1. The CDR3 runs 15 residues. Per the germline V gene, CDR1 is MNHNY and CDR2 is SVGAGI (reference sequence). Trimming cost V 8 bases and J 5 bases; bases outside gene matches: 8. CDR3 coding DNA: TGTGCCAGCGACCCAGGGGGCGCGGATAATTCACCCCTCCACTTT. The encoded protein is CASDPGGADNSPLHF.

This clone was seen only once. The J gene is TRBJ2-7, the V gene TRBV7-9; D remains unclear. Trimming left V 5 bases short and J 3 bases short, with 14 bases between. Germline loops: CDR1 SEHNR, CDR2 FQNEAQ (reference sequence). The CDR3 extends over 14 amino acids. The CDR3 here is CASSATESLYEQYF. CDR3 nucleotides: TGTGCCAGCAGCGCCACAGAGAGCCTCTACGAGCAGTACTTC.

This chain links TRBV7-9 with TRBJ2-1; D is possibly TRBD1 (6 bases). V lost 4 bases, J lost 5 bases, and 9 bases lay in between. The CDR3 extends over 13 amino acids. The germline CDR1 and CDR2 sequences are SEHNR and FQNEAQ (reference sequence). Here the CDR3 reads CASSSRDNNEQFF. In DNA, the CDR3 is TGTGCCAGCAGCTCCCGGGACAACAATGAGCAGTTCTTC.

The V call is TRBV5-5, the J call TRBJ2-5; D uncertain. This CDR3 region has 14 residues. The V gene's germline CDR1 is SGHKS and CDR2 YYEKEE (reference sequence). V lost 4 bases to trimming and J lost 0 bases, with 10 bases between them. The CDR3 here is CASSDGPDQETQYF. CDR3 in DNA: TGTGCCAGCAGCGACGGACCGGACCAAGAGACCCAGTACTTC.

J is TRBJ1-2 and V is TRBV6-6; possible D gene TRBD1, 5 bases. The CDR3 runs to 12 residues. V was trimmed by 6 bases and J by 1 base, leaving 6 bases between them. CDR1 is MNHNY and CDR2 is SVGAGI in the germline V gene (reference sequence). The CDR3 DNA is TGTGCCAGCAGACAGGTTAACTATGGCTACACCTTC. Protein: CASRQVNYGYTF.

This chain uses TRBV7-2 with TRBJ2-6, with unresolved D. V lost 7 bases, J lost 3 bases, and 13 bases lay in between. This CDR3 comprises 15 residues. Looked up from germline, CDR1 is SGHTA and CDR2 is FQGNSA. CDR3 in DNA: TGTGCCAGCACGGCCTCGAAGTTTGGGGCCAACGTCCTGACTTTC. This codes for CASTASKFGANVLTF.

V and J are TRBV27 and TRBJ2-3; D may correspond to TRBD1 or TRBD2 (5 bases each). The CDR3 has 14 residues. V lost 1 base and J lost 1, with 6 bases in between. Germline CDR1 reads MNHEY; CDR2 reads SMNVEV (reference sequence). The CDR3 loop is CASSLLGGTDTQYF. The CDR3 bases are TGTGCCAGCAGTTTATTGGGGGGCACAGATACGCAGTATTTT.

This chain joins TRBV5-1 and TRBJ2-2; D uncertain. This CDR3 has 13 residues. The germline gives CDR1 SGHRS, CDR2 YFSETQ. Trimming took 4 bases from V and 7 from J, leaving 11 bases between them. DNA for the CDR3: TGCGCCAGCAGCCCGCCGGCGGACGGGGAGCTGTTTTTT. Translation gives CASSPPADGELFF.

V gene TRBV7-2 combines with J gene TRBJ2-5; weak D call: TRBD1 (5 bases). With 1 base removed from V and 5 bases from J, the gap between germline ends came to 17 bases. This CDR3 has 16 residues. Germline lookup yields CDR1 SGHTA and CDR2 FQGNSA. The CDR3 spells CASSLGPGQGSETQYF. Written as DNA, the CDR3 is TGTGCCAGCAGCTTAGGCCCTGGACAAGGAAGCGAGACCCAGTACTTC.

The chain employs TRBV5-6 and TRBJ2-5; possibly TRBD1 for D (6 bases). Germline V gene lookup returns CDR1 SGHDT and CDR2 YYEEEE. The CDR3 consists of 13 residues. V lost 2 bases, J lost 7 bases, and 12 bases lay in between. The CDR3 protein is CASSFAGEWTQYF. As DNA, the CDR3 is TGTGCCAGCAGCTTCGCAGGGGAATGGACCCAGTACTTC.

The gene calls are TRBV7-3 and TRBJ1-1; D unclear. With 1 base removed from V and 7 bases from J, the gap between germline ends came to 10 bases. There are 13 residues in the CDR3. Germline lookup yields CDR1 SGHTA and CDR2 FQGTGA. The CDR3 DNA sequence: TGTGCCAGCAGCTTAATAGGGCAGGATGAAGCTTTCTTT. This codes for CASSLIGQDEAFF.

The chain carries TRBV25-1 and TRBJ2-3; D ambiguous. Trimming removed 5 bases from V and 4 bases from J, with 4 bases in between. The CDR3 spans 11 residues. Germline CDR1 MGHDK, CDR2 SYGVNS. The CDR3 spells CASSPADTQYF. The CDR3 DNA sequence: TGTGCCAGCAGTCCAGCAGATACGCAGTATTTT. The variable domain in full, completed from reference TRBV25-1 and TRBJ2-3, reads EADIYQTPRYLVIGTGKKITLECSQTMGHDKMYWYQQDPGMELHLIHYSYGVNSTEKGDLSSESTVSRIRTEHFPLTLESARPSHTSQYLCASSPADTQYFGPGTRLTVL.

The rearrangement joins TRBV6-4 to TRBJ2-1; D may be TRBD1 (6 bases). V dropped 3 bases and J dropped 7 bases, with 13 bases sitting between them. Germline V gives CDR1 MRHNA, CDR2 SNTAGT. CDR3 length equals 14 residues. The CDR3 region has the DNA TGTGCCAGCAGTGAGGGGGCTGCAGGGAATGAGCAGTTCTTC. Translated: CASSEGAAGNEQFF.

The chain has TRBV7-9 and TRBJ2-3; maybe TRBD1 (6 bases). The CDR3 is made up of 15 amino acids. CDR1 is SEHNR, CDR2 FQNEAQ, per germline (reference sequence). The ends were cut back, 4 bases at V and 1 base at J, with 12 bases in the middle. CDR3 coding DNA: TGTGCCAGCAGCTACCCCTACAGGGGCACAGATACGCAGTATTTT. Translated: CASSYPYRGTDTQYF.

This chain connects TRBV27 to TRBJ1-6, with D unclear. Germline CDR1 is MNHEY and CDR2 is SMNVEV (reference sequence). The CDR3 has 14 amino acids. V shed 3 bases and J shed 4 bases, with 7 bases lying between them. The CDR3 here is CASSLGWYNSPLHF. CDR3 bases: TGTGCCAGCAGTTTGGGGTGGTATAATTCACCCCTCCACTTT.

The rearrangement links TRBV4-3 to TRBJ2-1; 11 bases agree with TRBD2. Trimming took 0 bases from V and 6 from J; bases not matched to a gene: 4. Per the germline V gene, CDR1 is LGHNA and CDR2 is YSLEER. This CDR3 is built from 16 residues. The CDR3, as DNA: TGCGCCAGCAGCCAAGAAAGGCTAGCGGGAGGCAATGAGCAGTTCTTC. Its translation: CASSQERLAGGNEQFF.

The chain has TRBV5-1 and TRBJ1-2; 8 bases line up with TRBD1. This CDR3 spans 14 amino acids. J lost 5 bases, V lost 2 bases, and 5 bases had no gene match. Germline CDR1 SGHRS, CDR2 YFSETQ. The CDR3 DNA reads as TGCGCCAGCAGCTTAGGCGACAGGGGATATGGCTACACCTTC. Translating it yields CASSLGDRGYGYTF. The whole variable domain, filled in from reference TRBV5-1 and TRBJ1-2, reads KAGVTQTPRYLIKTRGQQVTLSCSPISGHRSVSWYQQTPGQGLQFLFEYFSETQRNKGNFPGRFSGRQFSNSRSEMNVSTLELGDSALYLCASSLGDRGYGYTFGSGTRLTVV.

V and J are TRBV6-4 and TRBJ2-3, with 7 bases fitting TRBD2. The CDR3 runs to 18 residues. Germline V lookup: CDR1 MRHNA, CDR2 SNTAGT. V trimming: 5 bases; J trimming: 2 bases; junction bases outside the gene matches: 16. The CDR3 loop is CASSPPGGGDTNTDTQYF. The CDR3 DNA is TGTGCCAGCAGTCCCCCTGGTGGGGGGGATACCAACACAGATACGCAGTATTTT.

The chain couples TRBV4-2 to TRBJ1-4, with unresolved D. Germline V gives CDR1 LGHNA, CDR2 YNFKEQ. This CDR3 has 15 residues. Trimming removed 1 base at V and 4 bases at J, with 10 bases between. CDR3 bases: TGTGCCAGCAGCCAAGTCTACGGTGATAATGAAAAACTGTTTTTT. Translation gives CASSQVYGDNEKLFF.